The rows below give T cell receptor beta chains drawn from one sample of a study of blood T cell repertoires in COVID-19. Sequencing was performed with immunoSEQ multiplex PCR; in TCRdb, only in-frame clones are kept and a portion is missing. The data show some 130,000 clones, with around 87% seen just once and 18% held by the top ten. Sequenced material: peripheral blood. The receptors come from a woman between 45 and 65 years old who had recovered from COVID-19. The CDR3 runs from the conserved cysteine through the conserved F or W. D genes are given only for firm matches. Clone size is shown for a subset of rows, as once, few, many or a class of expanded clone.

d_call	v_call	j_call	clone_size	cdr3_aa	cdr3_nt
TRBD1	TRBV6-5	TRBJ2-7	.	CASTSETGVWEQYF	TGTGCCAGCACCTCCGAGACAGGGGTCTGGGAGCAGTACTTC
.	TRBV2	TRBJ1-1	.	CASSEGGWAEAFF	TGTGCCAGCAGTGAGGGAGGGTGGGCTGAAGCTTTCTTT
TRBD2	TRBV24-1	TRBJ2-4	.	CATSRGDTKNIQYF	TGTGCCACCAGCCGGGGGGATACCAAAAACATTCAGTACTTC
.	TRBV18	TRBJ1-2	.	CASSPPRGNYGYTF	TGTGCCAGCTCACCGCCTCGGGGGAACTATGGCTACACCTTC
.	TRBV6-1	TRBJ2-3	.	CASSEAERQYF	TGTGCCAGCAGTGAAGCTGAGAGGCAGTATTTT
TRBD1	TRBV5-1	TRBJ2-1	.	CASSLGGQGSEQFF	TGCGCCAGCAGCTTGGGGGGACAGGGGTCGGAGCAGTTCTTC
TRBD1	TRBV4-3	TRBJ1-2	.	CASSQELQGARGYTF	TGCGCCAGCAGCCAAGAGCTGCAGGGGGCGCGTGGCTACACCTTC
.	TRBV6-2/TRBV6-3	TRBJ1-3	.	CASSYSTIRTVSGNTIYF	TGTGCCAGCAGTTACTCGACCATTCGGACAGTCTCTGGAAACACCATATATTTT
.	TRBV2	TRBJ1-1	.	CASIPSSGTEAFF	TGTGCCAGCATTCCGTCTAGCGGCACTGAAGCTTTCTTT
.	TRBV6-4	TRBJ1-1	many	CASSDDAGSNTEAFF	TGTGCCAGCAGTGATGACGCGGGCTCGAACACTGAAGCTTTCTTT
.	TRBV7-6	TRBJ2-1	.	CASSLIDMTVIGDNEQFF	TGTGCCAGCAGCTTAATCGATATGACGGTGATCGGAGACAATGAGCAGTTCTTC
TRBD2	TRBV6-1	TRBJ2-3	few	CASSETSGGADTQYF	TGTGCCAGCAGTGAGACTAGCGGGGGGGCAGATACGCAGTATTTT
.	TRBV7-8	TRBJ2-4	.	CASSSGGQLINIQYF	TGTGCCAGCAGCTCCGGAGGGCAGCTGATAAACATTCAGTACTTC
TRBD2	TRBV5-1	TRBJ2-5	.	CASSLVGTRMETQYF	TGCGCCAGCAGCTTGGTTGGGACTAGAATGGAGACCCAGTACTTC
TRBD1	TRBV7-9	TRBJ1-4	.	CASSLGTGNEKLFF	TGTGCCAGCAGCTTGGGGACAGGGAATGAAAAACTGTTTTTT
.	TRBV4-1	TRBJ1-1	.	CASSLTNLNTEAFF	TGCGCCAGCAGCCTTACTAACCTGAACACTGAAGCTTTCTTT
TRBD2	TRBV2	TRBJ2-5	few	CASRILGLAERQETQYF	TGTGCCAGCAGGATATTAGGACTAGCGGAGCGGCAAGAGACCCAGTACTTC